The rows below give T cell receptor beta chains drawn from one sample of a study of blood T cell repertoires in COVID-19. Assay: immunoSEQ multiplex PCR; the TCRdb copy retains only in-frame clones and omits some. The sample records about 250,000 clones, 90% being singletons. The sequenced material came from peripheral blood. These receptors were taken from an older woman with COVID-19, enrolled during active disease. Each CDR3 is given with its conserved first and last residue. A D gene is named only where the DNA matches it firmly. Only some rows state a clone size, as once, few, many or a class for expanded clones.

d_call clone_size j_call v_call cdr3_aa cdr3_nt
- - TRBJ1-5 TRBV10-3 CAISVHSNQPQHF TGTGCCATCAGTGTACATAGCAATCAGCCCCAGCATTTT
- - TRBJ1-4 TRBV29-1 CSVKGFHSAANEKLFF TGCAGCGTCAAGGGGTTCCACAGTGCAGCTAATGAAAAACTGTTTTTT
TRBD1 - TRBJ1-5 TRBV6-5 CASSRDRNQPQHF TGTGCCAGCAGCAGGGACAGAAATCAGCCCCAGCATTTT
TRBD2 - TRBJ2-3 TRBV10-3 CAISESESSGSGTDTQYF TGTGCCATCAGTGAGTCGGAGTCTAGCGGGAGCGGCACAGATACGCAGTATTTT
TRBD1 - TRBJ2-1 TRBV7-9 CASSSGGAHNEQFF TGTGCCAGCAGCTCAGGGGGCGCCCACAATGAGCAGTTCTTC
TRBD1 - TRBJ2-7 TRBV6-1 CASSEGRFRDRYPYEQYF TGTGCCAGCAGTGAGGGTCGGTTTAGGGACAGATATCCCTACGAGCAGTACTTC
TRBD2 once TRBJ2-1 TRBV5-4 CASSTSGTSYNEQFF TGTGCCAGCAGCACAAGCGGGACCTCCTACAATGAGCAGTTCTTC
- few TRBJ1-2 TRBV6-1 CASSDRSLSNGYTF TGTGCCAGCAGTGACAGGTCCCTTTCCAACGGCTACACCTTC
- - TRBJ1-6 TRBV6-1 CASSEYRSSYNSPLHF TGTGCCAGCAGTGAATACCGGAGCTCCTATAATTCACCCCTCCACTTT
TRBD2 - TRBJ2-7 TRBV10-3 CAIISGRGEQYF TGTGCCATCATTAGCGGGCGCGGGGAGCAGTACTTC
TRBD1 - TRBJ2-2 TRBV10-3 CAISERTGGVSGELFF TGTGCCATCAGTGAGCGGACAGGGGGGGTCTCCGGGGAGCTGTTTTTT
- - TRBJ1-1 TRBV7-2 CASSLAGHMNTEAFF TGTGCCAGCAGCTTAGCGGGACACATGAACACTGAAGCTTTCTTT
TRBD1 - TRBJ1-1 TRBV7-8 CASSAPGQGGNTEAFF TGTGCCAGCAGCGCACCGGGACAGGGGGGAAACACTGAAGCTTTCTTT
- - TRBJ1-5 TRBV5-1 CASSLTGMGGNQPQHF TGCGCCAGCAGCTTAACAGGGATGGGTGGCAATCAGCCCCAGCATTTT
- - TRBJ1-3 TRBV9 CASSGYRAPTSGNTIYF TGTGCCAGCAGCGGATACAGGGCACCGACCTCTGGAAACACCATATATTTT
TRBD1 - TRBJ1-2 TRBV10-3 CAISNPGTGREGYTF TGTGCCATCAGCAACCCCGGGACAGGGCGCGAGGGCTACACCTTC
- - TRBJ1-2 TRBV5-1 CASSLAEQGGYTF TGCGCCAGCAGCTTGGCCGAACAGGGTGGCTACACCTTC
- - TRBJ2-3 TRBV3-1/TRBV3-2 CASSQGRGRGGEVDTQYF TGTGCCAGCAGCCAAGGGCGGGGTCGAGGGGGCGAGGTAGATACGCAGTATTTT
- - TRBJ1-3 TRBV19 CASSTSEGGGNTIYF TGTGCCAGTAGTACCTCGGAAGGGGGAGGAAACACCATATATTTT
- - TRBJ1-1 TRBV30 CAWSPGQRGEAFF TGTGCCTGGAGTCCAGGTCAAAGGGGGGAAGCTTTCTTT
TRBD2 - TRBJ2-7 TRBV4-1 CASSQASGGAGDYEQYF TGCGCCAGCAGCCAAGCTAGCGGGGGAGCAGGGGATTACGAGCAGTACTTC
- - TRBJ2-6 TRBV29-1 CSATLQASVGANVLTF TGCAGCGCCACATTACAGGCCTCGGTTGGGGCCAACGTCCTGACTTTC